Sequencing of this T cell receptor (beta chain) was carried out in a study of cytomegalovirus exposure and HLA in healthy donors. About the study: In an early release, HLA-typed donors contributed tens of millions of unique TCR sequences. Notes on the study in general: A few CMV-associated chains were confirmed in vitro to be specific for CMV antigens. The number of N-insertions in an Asian-associated ancestry cluster was reportedly below the approximately 700-donor mean in a later analysis. Clonal expansion, a later analysis showed, was greater in HLA-associated TCR beta chains than in equally common others.

Trimming shortened V by 4 bases and J by 6 bases, and 13 bases separated the two germline ends. The CDR3 runs to 13 residues. Germline CDR1 and CDR2: LNHDA and SQIVND (reference sequence). On this clone: The antigen remains undetermined.

Vbeta (60) and Jbeta (13) primers were used in the PCR. Data came from immunoSEQ multiplex PCR; TCRdb stores just in-frame clones and leaves some out. The sample lists around 190,000 clones; roughly 9.5% were seen once. This receptor was taken from a woman aged 25 to 39 in good health and CMV-seropositive. The sequenced sample was PBMCs. V and J are TRBV19 and TRBJ2-7, with TRBD1 as a possible D gene (6 bases). The CDR3 protein is CASSKQGSGEQYF. The CDR3 coding sequence is TGTGCCAGTAGTAAACAGGGTAGTGGCGAGCAGTACTTC.